The 28 T cell receptor beta chains in this list originate from one sample, sequenced in a study of Ad26.COV2.S vaccination and SARS-CoV-2 variants. Treatment here: some 20 received Ad26.COV2.S at low or high dose, single or two shots; about 5 received placebo; per-sample allocation not given. The investigators took samples on day 63 after the first vaccine or placebo injection. The protocol was immunoSEQ multiplex PCR, while the TCRdb copy is restricted to in-frame clones and leaves out a portion. The sample consists of roughly 460,000 clones, 80% to 90% of them appearing once. The source material was peripheral blood, sampled in a trial of Ad26.COV2.S vaccine versus placebo. The receptors here all came from a person between 18 and 59 years old who received the Ad26.COV2.S COVID-19 vaccine or a placebo.

The chain uses TRBV19 and TRBJ2-5, with D possibly matching TRBD1 (6 bases). The CDR3 contains 15 residues. From germline, CDR1 is LNHDA and CDR2 SQIVND (reference sequence). V was clipped by 5 bases and J by 3 bases, with 16 bases between them. CDR3 sequence (DNA): TGTGCCAGTAGTGGACATGGTGCAGGGGAAGAGACCCAGTACTTC. This translates into CASSGHGAGEETQYF.

The chain links TRBV7-2 to TRBJ2-4; tentative D call: TRBD1 (5 bases). V was trimmed by 4 bases and J by 14 bases, leaving 18 bases between them. The germline gives CDR1 SGHTA, CDR2 FQGNSA. The CDR3 spans 13 residues. The CDR3 DNA reads TGTGCCAGCAGCTACCCAAGGCAGGGTGGAAAGTACTTC. It encodes CASSYPRQGGKYF.

This chain links TRBV28 with TRBJ2-3; D assignment may be TRBD1 or TRBD2 (5 bases each). CDR1 and CDR2 (germline): MDHEN, SYDVKM. The CDR3 runs to 16 residues. The V and J ends lost 3 bases and 2 bases respectively, with 15 bases between them. CDR3 protein: CASSFRRDGYTDTQYF. The CDR3 DNA reads TGTGCCAGCAGTTTTCGCCGGGACGGATACACAGATACGCAGTATTTT.

This clone occurred a few times. The chain uses TRBV2 and TRBJ1-4; 9 bases fit TRBD1. Germline CDR1 reads SNHLY; CDR2 reads FYNNEI. The V and J ends lost 5 bases and 12 bases, in that order; junction bases with no gene match: 1. This CDR3 comprises 11 residues. In DNA, the CDR3 is TGTGCCAGCAGTCGACAGGGGGAACTGTTTTTT. It specifies CASSRQGELFF.

The V gene is TRBV19, the J gene TRBJ1-5; D remains unclear. Trimming stripped 3 bases from V and 4 bases from J, with 10 bases between. Germline V gives CDR1 LNHDA, CDR2 SQIVND (reference sequence). This CDR3 region has 14 residues. The CDR3 DNA sequence: TGTGCCAGTAGTATCTTACTAGGGAATCAGCCCCAGCATTTT. Translated, it gives CASSILLGNQPQHF.

The J gene is TRBJ1-2, the V gene TRBV28, with TRBD1 as a possible D gene (5 bases). Germline-derived CDR1 and CDR2 are MDHEN and SYDVKM. CDR3 length: 15 residues. V was trimmed by 1 base and J by 4 bases, leaving 13 bases between them. In DNA, the CDR3 is TGTGCCAGCAGTTTATCTTCAGGGCATACCTATGGCTACACCTTC. This gives the protein CASSLSSGHTYGYTF.

The genes are TRBV19 and TRBJ2-1; the match to TRBD2 covers 7 bases. CDR1 and CDR2 from the germline V gene are LNHDA and SQIVND (reference sequence). The CDR3 is made up of 16 amino acids. The junction had 13 bases not matched to a gene; V was cut back by 3 bases and J by 8 bases. The CDR3 bases are TGTGCCAGTAGTATTGGTTCCGGACTAGGGTTGGATGAGCAGTTCTTC. Translation: CASSIGSGLGLDEQFF.

The chain couples TRBV28 to TRBJ1-2; 8 bases are shared with TRBD1. The CDR3 length is 14 residues. Germline loops: CDR1 MDHEN, CDR2 SYDVKM. J lost 4 bases, V lost 6 bases, and 7 bases had no gene match. The CDR3 sequence: CASSPGTGIYGYTF. In DNA form, the CDR3 reads TGTGCCAGCAGCCCAGGGACAGGCATCTATGGCTACACCTTC.

This sequence joins TRBV5-4 and TRBJ1-1, with 7 nucleotides matching TRBD1. V gave up 1 base and J gave up 0 bases; unmatched junction bases: 9. Germline-derived CDR1 and CDR2 are SGHNT and YYREEE (reference sequence). This CDR3 is built from 17 residues. The chain's CDR3 is CASSLPGTDVMNTEAFF. The DNA for the CDR3 is TGTGCCAGCAGCTTGCCTGGGACAGACGTTATGAACACTGAAGCTTTCTTT.

V usage is TRBV6-5 and J usage is TRBJ2-5, with D perhaps matching TRBD1 (6 bases). The CDR3 runs 13 residues. Trimming took off 7 bases at V and 5 bases at J, with 14 bases between the two ends. The germline CDR1 and CDR2 sequences are MNHEY and SVGAGI. Written as DNA, the CDR3 is TGTGCCAGCACAAAGGGGGTTGAGGAGACCCAGTACTTC. Translating it yields CASTKGVEETQYF.

CDR3 coding DNA: TGTGCCAGCAGTATCCAGGGGGCGGCATTATTAGGACTGTTTTTT. This gives the protein CASSIQGAALLGLFF. V and J are TRBV6-5 and TRBJ1-4, with 8 bases that match TRBD1. The germline V gene has CDR1 MNHEY and CDR2 SVGAGI. CDR3 length equals 15 residues. V shed 5 bases and J 13 bases; nucleotides not matched to a gene: 15.

The chain joins TRBV28 to TRBJ2-7; TRBD1 or TRBD2 may be the D gene (6 bases each). V was clipped by 5 bases and J by 5 bases, with 19 bases between them. CDR3 length: 15 residues. The germline CDR1 and CDR2 sequences are MDHEN and SYDVKM. The chain's CDR3 is CASSIGGRLVHEQYF. The CDR3 region has the DNA TGTGCCAGCAGTATAGGGGGGAGACTAGTCCACGAGCAGTACTTC.

The table lists this clone with a count of one. The chain combines TRBV7-9 with TRBJ1-6, with D unclear. Between the trimmed V and J ends, which lost 0 bases and 8 bases, there was a span of 2 bases. The CDR3 runs 12 residues. Per the germline V gene, CDR1 is SEHNR and CDR2 is FQNEAQ (reference sequence). DNA for the CDR3: TGTGCCAGCAGCTTAGCGCATTCACCCCTCCACTTT. It encodes CASSLAHSPLHF.

This clone appeared a few times. V is TRBV19 and J is TRBJ1-1; weak D call: TRBD1 (5 bases). Trimming left V 9 bases short and J 0 bases short, with 23 bases between. The CDR3 has 17 amino acids. The germline V gene has CDR1 LNHDA and CDR2 SQIVND (reference sequence). The CDR3 here is CARRREKHGTMNTEAFF. CDR3 DNA: TGTGCCAGGCGGAGAGAAAAACATGGGACCATGAACACTGAAGCTTTCTTT.

This chain connects TRBV27 to TRBJ2-6, with D unresolved. V shed 4 bases and J shed 1 base, with 8 bases lying between them. Looked up from germline, CDR1 is MNHEY and CDR2 is SMNVEV (reference sequence). The CDR3 is 15 amino acids. As DNA, the CDR3 is TGTGCCAGCAGTTATGGAAGTTCTGGGGCCAACGTCCTGACTTTC. As protein: CASSYGSSGANVLTF. The whole variable domain, filled in from reference TRBV27 and TRBJ2-6, reads EAQVTQNPRYLITVTGKKLTVTCSQNMNHEYMSWYRQDPGLGLRQIYYSMNVEVTDKGDVPEGYKVSRKEKRNFPLILESPSPNQTSLYFCASSYGSSGANVLTFGAGSRLTVL.

This chain joins TRBV15 and TRBJ1-5; TRBD1 might be the D (5 bases). Germline V gene sequence: CDR1 LNHNV, CDR2 YYDKDF (reference sequence). Trimming took 9 bases from V and 1 from J, leaving 19 bases between them. This CDR3 comprises 16 residues. In nucleotides, the CDR3 is TGTGCCACGACCCCCCGGGGCAGGAGAAGCAATCAGCCCCAGCATTTT. This sequence encodes CATTPRGRRSNQPQHF.

The CDR3 region has the DNA TGTGCCAGTAAGGGCCAGACAGCCTGGTCACAGCCCCAGCATTTT. Translating gives CASKGQTAWSQPQHF. V usage is TRBV19 and J usage is TRBJ1-5; D might be TRBD1 (5 bases). Germline V gene data show CDR1 as LNHDA and CDR2 as SQIVND (reference sequence). CDR3 length: 15 amino acids. The germline V and J ends were trimmed by 7 bases and 7 bases, with 20 bases remaining between them.

The J gene is TRBJ2-7, the V gene TRBV7-9; perhaps D is TRBD1 or TRBD2 (5 bases each). Germline loops: CDR1 SEHNR, CDR2 FQNEAQ (reference sequence). The CDR3 length is 15 residues. V was cut by 2 bases and J by 2 bases, with 13 bases left in between. This CDR3 is CASSLRDGVTYEQYF. DNA of the CDR3: TGTGCCAGCAGCTTAAGGGACGGGGTAACCTACGAGCAGTACTTC.

CDR3 bases: TGTGCCAGCGGACGGGACGGCCCCTACGAGCAGTACTTC. Translating it yields CASGRDGPYEQYF. V gene TRBV7-9 combines with J gene TRBJ2-7; perhaps D is TRBD1 or TRBD2 (5 bases each). Germline V gene data show CDR1 as SEHNR and CDR2 as FQNEAQ (reference sequence). CDR3 length equals 13 residues. V lost 8 bases to trimming and J lost 2 bases, with 13 bases between them.

The chain joins TRBV5-1 to TRBJ2-7; D tentatively reads TRBD1 or TRBD2 (6 bases each). V was cut by 2 bases and J by 3 bases, with 15 bases left in between. This CDR3 contains 15 residues. CDR1 and CDR2 from the germline V gene are SGHRS and YFSETQ. The chain's CDR3 is CASSFGPGAGYEQYF. The CDR3 DNA is TGCGCCAGCAGCTTTGGTCCGGGGGCCGGCTACGAGCAGTACTTC. The full variable domain, completed using reference TRBV5-1 and TRBJ2-7, is KAGVTQTPRYLIKTRGQQVTLSCSPISGHRSVSWYQQTPGQGLQFLFEYFSETQRNKGNFPGRFSGRQFSNSRSEMNVSTLELGDSALYLCASSFGPGAGYEQYFGPGTRLTVT.

The chain combines TRBV7-9 with TRBJ2-5, with D perhaps given as TRBD1 or TRBD2 (7 bases each). CDR3 size: 16 residues. The ends were cut back, 3 bases at V and 5 bases at J, with 19 bases in the middle. The germline gives CDR1 SEHNR, CDR2 FQNEAQ (reference sequence). Here the CDR3 reads CASSFSEDRRGETQYF. Written as DNA, the CDR3 is TGTGCCAGCAGCTTTTCGGAGGACAGGCGGGGGGAGACCCAGTACTTC.

This sequence joins TRBV28 and TRBJ1-6, with 10 bases that match TRBD1. Germline CDR1 MDHEN, CDR2 SYDVKM. Trimming removed 6 bases from V and 6 bases from J; junction bases left unmatched: 5. This CDR3 has 15 residues. CDR3 protein: CASSSGTGVNSPLHF. CDR3 in DNA: TGTGCCAGCAGCTCCGGGACAGGGGTTAATTCACCCCTCCACTTT.

The chain's CDR3 is CASGGVGQPQHF. CDR3 DNA sequence: TGTGCCAGTGGCGGAGTGGGTCAGCCCCAGCATTTT. The chain employs TRBV7-8 and TRBJ1-5; no clear D gene. Germline CDR1 is SGHVS and CDR2 is FQNEAQ. The CDR3 consists of 12 residues. Between the trimmed V and J ends, which lost 9 bases and 6 bases, there was a span of 12 bases.

The table lists this clone with a count of one. The chain carries TRBV29-1 and TRBJ1-3; D gene ambiguous. Germline-derived CDR1 and CDR2 are SQVTM and ANQGSEA. V dropped 5 bases and J dropped 3 bases, with 8 bases sitting between them. The length of the CDR3 is 12 residues. DNA of the CDR3: TGCAGCGTTTTGGACGGTGGAAACACCATATATTTT. Its translation: CSVLDGGNTIYF.

The rearrangement joins TRBV7-5 to TRBJ2-7; no check of the table's D call, TRBD1, against the DNA was made. TRBV7-5 constitutes a pseudogene. The CDR3 consists of 14 residues. CDR3 in amino acids: CARSLYITSYEQYF. CDR3 DNA sequence: TGTGCCAGATCCCTTTACATAACCTCCTACGAGCAGTACTTC.

This chain connects TRBV19 to TRBJ1-5; D unresolved. With 4 bases removed from V and 5 bases from J, the gap between germline ends came to 18 bases. Germline CDR1 and CDR2: LNHDA and SQIVND (reference sequence). CDR3 length: 16 residues. The CDR3 DNA sequence: TGTGCCAGTAGTAGCCTCGCCGGGAGAGGTGATCAGCCCCAGCATTTT. Translation: CASSSLAGRGDQPQHF.

The chain links TRBV4-2 to TRBJ1-5, with D possibly being TRBD1 (5 bases). Germline V lookup: CDR1 LGHNA, CDR2 YNFKEQ. V was trimmed by 2 bases and J by 6 bases, leaving 11 bases between them. This CDR3 contains 14 residues. CDR3: CASSQFGAAQPQHF. In nucleotides, the CDR3 is TGTGCCAGCAGCCAATTCGGGGCTGCTCAGCCCCAGCATTTT.

V gene TRBV28 combines with J gene TRBJ2-7, with 11 bases matching TRBD1. Germline trimming cut 2 bases from V and 5 bases from J; bases unmatched to any gene: 8. The CDR3 extends over 16 amino acids. In germline, CDR1 is MDHEN, CDR2 SYDVKM. The CDR3, as DNA: TGTGCCAGCAGTTTAGGAACCCGGGACAGGGGGAACGAGCAGTACTTC. This encodes CASSLGTRDRGNEQYF.